This TCR beta chain was profiled in a study of OX40 agonist ivuxolimab in advanced cancers. J was trimmed by 0 bases and V by 3 bases; bases with no gene match: 5. The CDR3 has 16 residues. CDR1 SGHTA and CDR2 FQGNSA come from the germline V gene. Data came from immunoSEQ multiplex PCR; TCRdb stores just in-frame clones and leaves some out. The table lists tens of thousands of clones, roughly 93% of them singletons, with approximately 2.9% in the top ten. This clone was counted a single time. The starting material was CD4+ or CD8+ T cells sorted from blood, obtained in a trial of the OX40 agonist ivuxolimab. The rearrangement links TRBV7-2 to TRBJ1-5; 7 nucleotides line up with TRBD1. The source is an adult with an advanced solid tumor such as melanoma, head and neck, liver or kidney cancer. In DNA form, the CDR3 reads TGTGCCAGCAGCTTTGGGACAGACTATAGCAATCAGCCCCAGCATTTT. It codes for CASSFGTDYSNQPQHF.